The 7 T cell receptor beta chains in this list originate from one sample, sequenced in a study of T-cell reconstitution after alpha-beta-depleted transplantation in children. The TCRbeta library was prepared with unique molecular identifiers. TCRdb recomputed calls from the PCR reads with MiXCR, one row per CDR3 protein. The sample has about 210,000 distinct CDR3 sequences, more than 15% seen once. The sample was PBMCs, mostly from graft donor cells, taken 360 days after TCRalphabeta/CD19-depleted stem cell transplant. The receptors were gathered from a male patient aged 2-9 years who had a stem cell transplant for acute lymphoblastic leukemia, so the T cells may come from the graft donor.

This clonotype has just a few counts. The chain uses TRBV25-1 and TRBJ2-3; possible D gene TRBD2, 6 bases. CDR3 length equals 15 residues. V was cut by 6 bases and J by 0 bases, with 13 bases left in between. Germline V gene sequence: CDR1 MGHDK, CDR2 SYGVNS. CDR3 sequence: CASSPRGTSTDTQYF. The CDR3 DNA is TGTGCCAGCAGCCCCCGGGGGACTAGCACAGATACGCAGTATTTT.

CDR3 amino acids: CASSLGDSAFYNSPLHF. CDR3 bases: TGTGCCAGCAGCTTAGGGGACAGCGCGTTCTATAATTCACCCCTCCACTTT. The chain uses TRBV7-8 and TRBJ1-6, with 7 bases identical to TRBD1. V gave up 1 base and J gave up 3 bases; unmatched junction bases: 6. The CDR3 is 17 amino acids. CDR1 is SGHVS and CDR2 is FQNEAQ in the germline V gene.

This clonotype appeared once. This may arise from a read error, as a much more abundant clone is one base away. The CDR3 loop reads CARSLWTGETQYF. The CDR3, as DNA: TGTGCCAGGAGCTTGTGGACAGGAGAGACCCAGTACTTC. The chain is built from TRBV5-5 and TRBJ2-5, with TRBD1 matching over 7 bases. Germline assignment: CDR1 SGHKS and CDR2 YYEKEE (reference sequence). The CDR3 has 13 amino acids.

This clonotype has a count of ten or more. V gene TRBV13 combines with J gene TRBJ2-2, with no clear D. CDR1 and CDR2 from the germline V gene are PRHDT and FYEKMQ (reference sequence). Between the trimmed V and J ends, which lost 3 bases and 4 bases, there was a span of 9 bases. This CDR3 region has 14 residues. Written as DNA, the CDR3 is TGTGCCAGCAGCTTCGGACGTGGCACCGGGGAGCTGTTTTTT. Its translation is CASSFGRGTGELFF.

Only a few counts were recorded for this clonotype. The chain has TRBV11-2 and TRBJ2-1; D possibly corresponds to TRBD1 (6 bases). The CDR3 length is 16 residues. V was clipped by 3 bases and J by 7 bases, with 19 bases between them. Germline V gene sequence: CDR1 SGHAT, CDR2 FQNNGV. CDR3 protein: CASSFGRGGLFNEQFF. CDR3 DNA: TGTGCCAGCAGCTTTGGTCGAGGGGGTCTTTTTAATGAGCAGTTCTTC.

This clonotype was counted a few times. The rearrangement links TRBV5-1 to TRBJ1-1, with 8 bases fitting TRBD1. J gave up 1 base and V 2 bases, and 10 bases lay outside the gene matches. CDR3 size: 17 residues. Germline values: CDR1 SGHRS, CDR2 YFSETQ. The DNA of the CDR3 is TGCGCCAGCAGCTTCCGGACAGGGTCAGAGGGGAACACTGAAGCTTTCTTT. It translates to CASSFRTGSEGNTEAFF.

The chain joins TRBV7-9 to TRBJ2-2; D ambiguous. The V end lost 5 bases, the J end lost 5 bases, and 18 bases lay between the germline ends. This CDR3 has 16 residues. Germline assignment: CDR1 SEHNR and CDR2 FQNEAQ (reference sequence). The CDR3 loop is CASSPAVGPRTGELFF. Written as DNA, the CDR3 is TGTGCCAGCAGCCCTGCAGTCGGTCCCAGGACCGGGGAGCTGTTTTTT.